This passage covers 13 T cell receptor beta chains from one sample sequenced in a study of CD8 T cells in ankylosing spondylitis. Study conclusions and caveats: A TCR beta motif made of eight highly homologous variants seemed typical of ankylosing spondylitis blood.

Their antigen targets remain unknown. TCRdb reanalysed the 5' RACE reads using MiXCR and keeps one entry per CDR3 protein. The table has about 440,000 distinct CDR3 sequences, approximately 17% seen once. The sample taken for sequencing was blood, either unsorted or a sorted T cell fraction (not recorded which). Source of these receptors: a male donor with ankylosing spondylitis.

The rearrangement joins TRBV12-3 or TRBV12-4 to TRBJ1-5; D ambiguous. The V gene lost 8 bases and the J gene lost 1 base, with 12 bases spanning the gap. The CDR3 is 14 residues long. CDR3 protein: CASGHTESNQPQHF. Here the CDR3 DNA reads TGTGCCAGCGGCCACACGGAAAGCAATCAGCCCCAGCATTTT.

This clonotype has only a few counts. The V gene is TRBV5-4, the J gene TRBJ2-7, with 8 bases aligning to TRBD2. The germline gives CDR1 SGHNT, CDR2 YYREEE (reference sequence). V shed 0 bases, J shed 5 bases, and the junction held 7 bases outside the gene matches. This CDR3 is 15 amino acids long. This CDR3 is CASSLVGGARNEQYF. The DNA of the CDR3 is TGTGCCAGCAGCTTGGTCGGGGGGGCGAGGAACGAGCAGTACTTC.

This chain connects TRBV7-2 to TRBJ1-1; no firm D call. The CDR3 loop spans 14 amino acids. V gave up 5 bases and J gave up 2 bases, with 12 bases separating them. The V gene's germline CDR1 is SGHTA and CDR2 FQGNSA. CDR3 sequence: CASSPNTFNTEAFF. CDR3 DNA sequence: TGTGCCAGCAGCCCAAACACCTTTAACACTGAAGCTTTCTTT.

This clonotype was detected a few times. The chain is built from TRBV11-1 and TRBJ1-3, with D tentatively TRBD1 (5 bases). The CDR3 totals 19 residues. The V end lost 2 bases, the J end lost 0 bases, and 20 bases lay between the germline ends. Germline V gives CDR1 SGHAT, CDR2 FQDESV (reference sequence). CDR3 amino acids: CASSLPGQGRGDSGNTIYF. CDR3 nucleotides: TGTGCCAGCAGCTTACCCGGTCAGGGAAGAGGGGACTCTGGAAACACCATATATTTT.

This clonotype was found many times. The rearrangement uses TRBV29-1 and TRBJ2-1; 9 nucleotides agree with TRBD1. CDR1 is SQVTM, CDR2 ANQGSEA, per germline. The CDR3 has 15 amino acids. The V and J ends lost 6 bases and 7 bases, in that order; junction bases with no gene match: 13. The CDR3 sequence is CSVLDRTGATNEQFF. The CDR3, as DNA: TGCAGCGTATTGGATCGGACAGGGGCAACGAATGAGCAGTTCTTC.

The chain has TRBV5-1 and TRBJ2-7, with TRBD2 matching over 7 bases. Germline V gene sequence: CDR1 SGHRS, CDR2 YFSETQ. The CDR3 is 13 amino acids. V was pared by 0 bases and J by 8 bases, with 5 bases of the junction left unmatched. For the CDR3, the DNA is TGCGCCAGCAGCTTGGAACTAGCGACTAAGCAGTACTTC. It translates to CASSLELATKQYF.

Ten or more counts support this clonotype. This chain links TRBV9 with TRBJ2-1, with a possible D match to TRBD2 (6 bases). V lost 0 bases and J lost 0, with 13 bases in between. CDR1 is SGDLS and CDR2 is YYNGEE in the germline V gene. CDR3 length equals 17 residues. The CDR3, as DNA: TGTGCCAGCAGCGTAGGGGGGACTCTCCCCTCCTACAATGAGCAGTTCTTC. Translated, it gives CASSVGGTLPSYNEQFF.

This sequence joins TRBV20-1 and TRBJ1-1, with D possibly TRBD1 on 5 matching bases. The CDR3 contains 14 residues. V gave up 4 bases and J gave up 1 base, with 13 bases separating them. Germline assignment: CDR1 DFQATT and CDR2 SNEGSKA (reference sequence). CDR3 nucleotide sequence: TGCAGTGCTAACGGGGGGGGAGGGAACACTGAAGCTTTCTTT. Amino acid sequence: CSANGGGGNTEAFF.

Here the CDR3 reads CASSRGLAGGQETQYF. Written as DNA, the CDR3 is TGTGCCAGCAGCCGCGGACTAGCGGGGGGCCAAGAGACCCAGTACTTC. The V call is TRBV3-1, the J call TRBJ2-5; 14 positions match TRBD2. With V trimmed by 4 bases and J by 1 base, 2 bases remained unmatched. Germline V lookup: CDR1 LGHDT, CDR2 YNNKEL (reference sequence). This CDR3 has 16 residues.

This clonotype was seen more than once but under ten times. In DNA, the CDR3 is TGCAGTGCTTCTACCGGGGGGACAGGGTCCCACTATGGCTACACCTTC. Its translation is CSASTGGTGSHYGYTF. The chain links TRBV20-1 to TRBJ1-2; 9 bases align to TRBD1. V was clipped by 5 bases and J by 3 bases; unmatched bases: 13. Looked up from germline, CDR1 is DFQATT and CDR2 is SNEGSKA (reference sequence). CDR3 size: 16 residues.

The chain joins TRBV5-1 to TRBJ1-1, with D uncertain. Trimming shortened V by 4 bases and J by 6 bases, and 16 bases separated the two germline ends. Germline V gives CDR1 SGHRS, CDR2 YFSETQ. This CDR3 spans 14 amino acids. CDR3: CASSPWTVSSEAFF. The CDR3 coding sequence is TGCGCCAGCAGCCCCTGGACGGTTAGCTCTGAAGCTTTCTTT.

This clonotype has just a few counts. This chain joins TRBV19 and TRBJ2-4; possible D gene TRBD2, 6 bases. The CDR3 is made up of 11 amino acids. The ends were cut back, 6 bases at V and 9 bases at J, with 9 bases in the middle. Germline CDR1 LNHDA, CDR2 SQIVND (reference sequence). The CDR3 nucleotides read TGTGCCAGTAGGGGCGGGACCATTCAGTACTTC. It codes for CASRGGTIQYF.

This clonotype has just a few counts. The rearrangement links TRBV3-1 to TRBJ1-1; D remains ambiguous. Trimming took off 1 base at V and 2 bases at J, with 8 bases between the two ends. The CDR3 is 14 amino acids. In germline, CDR1 is LGHDT, CDR2 YNNKEL (reference sequence). CDR3 amino acids: CASSQGWGNTEAFF. CDR3 bases: TGTGCCAGCAGCCAAGGTTGGGGAAACACTGAAGCTTTCTTT.